The source of this TCR beta chain is a study of T cells in localized non-small cell lung cancer. General study results and limits: The highest T cell clonality was in uninvolved adjacent lung, above tumor.

Details on this clone: What it recognizes is unknown.

V dropped 3 bases and J dropped 3 bases, with 15 bases sitting between them. The CDR3 has 16 amino acids. CDR1 is LNHDA, CDR2 SQIVND, per germline (reference sequence). Only in-frame clones appear in the TCRdb table, and some are missing; sequencing was by immunoSEQ multiplex PCR. The sample contains roughly 48,000 clones, approximately 80% of which appear only once. The chain uses TRBV19 and TRBJ1-3; D gene ambiguous. The clonotype was recovered from a man aged 35-75 years with stage I squamous cell lung carcinoma. Sequenced material: peripheral blood, taken before any cancer treatment. The CDR3 nucleotides read TGTGCCAGTAGTATTAATCTGCCGACGAGTGGAAACACCATATATTTT. It codes for CASSINLPTSGNTIYF.